These 32 T cell receptor beta chains were all obtained from the same sample, sequenced in a study of cytomegalovirus exposure and HLA in healthy donors. Primers for the PCR totalled 60 Vbeta and 13 Jbeta. Profiled with immunoSEQ multiplex PCR; TCRdb holds only in-frame clones, not every one. The data contain about 160,000 clones, around 80% of them singletons. Sequencing was done on a sample of PBMCs. The receptors originated from a male donor in good health and CMV-seropositive.

J is TRBJ2-7 and V is TRBV27; TRBD1 aligns across 8 bases. CDR3 size: 15 residues. J gave up 1 base and V 4 bases, and 6 bases lay outside the gene matches. Germline values: CDR1 MNHEY, CDR2 SMNVEV (reference sequence). The CDR3 DNA follows: TGTGCCAGCAGTTCAACAGGGGGGCCGTCCTACGAGCAGTACTTC. Translation: CASSSTGGPSYEQYF.

Concerning this clone: The junction differs from germline at one of its ends, possibly a read error. The chain recombines TRBV7-9 with TRBJ1-1; tentative D call: TRBD1 (5 bases). CDR1 and CDR2 (germline): SEHNR, FQNEAQ (reference sequence). CDR3 length: 13 residues. The CDR3 is CSSSLQENTEAFF. The DNA for the CDR3 is TGTTCCAGCAGCTTACAGGAGAACACTGAAGCTTTCTTT.

The chain has TRBV7-3 and TRBJ2-7, with a tentative D call TRBD2 (5 bases). The CDR3 consists of 12 residues. V shed 4 bases and J shed 7 bases, with 11 bases lying between them. Germline V CDR1 and CDR2: SGHTA, FQGTGA. CDR3 residues: CASSSGPGEQYF. CDR3 nucleotides: TGTGCCAGCAGCTCCGGACCGGGGGAGCAGTACTTC.

The chain combines TRBV5-8 with TRBJ1-1; D may be TRBD1 (5 bases). CDR1 and CDR2 from the germline V gene are SGHTS and YDEGEE. V lost 2 bases to trimming and J lost 2 bases, with 10 bases between them. This CDR3 spans 14 amino acids. The CDR3 sequence: CASSLRGGNTEAFF. The CDR3 region has the DNA TGTGCCAGCAGCTTAAGGGGAGGAAACACTGAAGCTTTCTTT.

The chain joins TRBV29-1 to TRBJ2-1; 9 nucleotides agree with TRBD1. The germline V gene has CDR1 SQVTM and CDR2 ANQGSEA. V dropped 8 bases and J dropped 7; count of bases not matched to a gene: 12. The CDR3 consists of 14 residues. CDR3 sequence (DNA): TGCAGCTTTCGACAGGGGGTCGGGGGGAATGAGCAGTTCTTC. This translates into CSFRQGVGGNEQFF.

The gene calls are TRBV7-9 and TRBJ1-4; no clear D. CDR1 is SEHNR, CDR2 FQNEAQ, per germline (reference sequence). This CDR3 comprises 13 residues. Trimming pared 3 bases from V and 5 bases from J, leaving 7 bases between. CDR3 nucleotides: TGTGCCAGCAGCTTCTCCGAGAATGAAAAACTGTTTTTT. Translation gives CASSFSENEKLFF.

This clone is a singleton in its sample. The chain has TRBV5-5 and TRBJ1-1; no reliable D call. Germline V gene lookup returns CDR1 SGHKS and CDR2 YYEKEE (reference sequence). The CDR3 is 11 residues long. The ends were cut back, 4 bases at V and 8 bases at J, with 9 bases in the middle. CDR3 region: CASSPGKEAFF. The CDR3 region has the DNA TGTGCCAGCAGCCCCGGTAAAGAAGCTTTCTTT.

This clone occurred a few times. The V and J genes are TRBV7-9 and TRBJ1-1; D might be TRBD1 (6 bases). Germline lookup yields CDR1 SEHNR and CDR2 FQNEAQ (reference sequence). This CDR3 is built from 15 residues. Trimming cost V 3 bases and J 11 bases, with 22 bases left between them. The CDR3, as DNA: TGTGCCAGCAGCTTTCCAGAGGGGGGGGGAACCCGGGCTTTCTTT. It encodes CASSFPEGGGTRAFF.

This clone was counted between two and nine times. This sequence joins TRBV27 and TRBJ1-1; tentative D call: TRBD1 (6 bases). The germline CDR1 and CDR2 sequences are MNHEY and SMNVEV (reference sequence). V was trimmed by 5 bases and J by 5 bases, leaving 18 bases between them. CDR3 size: 15 residues. CDR3 nucleotides: TGTGCCAGCAGTCCGGACAGTACGGTTTCGACTGAAGCTTTCTTT. Translation: CASSPDSTVSTEAFF.

There are a few counts of this clone. This sequence joins TRBV15 and TRBJ1-5; D not certain. Germline assignment: CDR1 LNHNV and CDR2 YYDKDF (reference sequence). The CDR3 is 15 residues long. The germline V and J ends were trimmed by 1 base and 2 bases, with 9 bases remaining between them. DNA for the CDR3: TGTGCCACCAGCAGAGCGGGGAACGGCAATCAGCCCCAGCATTTT. Translating gives CATSRAGNGNQPQHF.

The genes are TRBV30 and TRBJ1-6, with 8 positions matching TRBD1. Trimming at V came to 0 bases and at J to 7 bases, leaving 8 bases not matched to a gene. The CDR3 length is 16 residues. The V gene's germline CDR1 is GTSNPN and CDR2 SVGIG (reference sequence). CDR3 DNA sequence: TGTGCCTGGAGTGTCGGGTCGGGACAGGCCAATTCACCCCTCCACTTT. Translated: CAWSVGSGQANSPLHF.

The chain joins TRBV6-5 to TRBJ1-4; 8 positions match TRBD1. The CDR3 has 13 residues. The germline V gene encodes CDR1 MNHEY and CDR2 SVGAGI. Unmatched junction bases numbered 2, after V lost 0 bases and J lost 11 bases. In DNA form, the CDR3 reads TGTGCCAGCAGTTACTCGGGACAGGAGAAACTGTTTTTT. This codes for CASSYSGQEKLFF.

The chain combines TRBV28 with TRBJ2-7; 7 bases line up with TRBD1. V shed 5 bases and J 7 bases; nucleotides not matched to a gene: 14. Germline loops: CDR1 MDHEN, CDR2 SYDVKM. The CDR3 covers 15 residues. CDR3 coding DNA: TGTGCCAGCAGTAAACCGGGACAGTTGGGGCGGGAGCAGTACTTC. As protein: CASSKPGQLGREQYF.

The gene calls are TRBV6-5 and TRBJ1-2; 10 nucleotides match TRBD1. The germline V gene encodes CDR1 MNHEY and CDR2 SVGAGI. This CDR3 comprises 14 residues. V gave up 7 bases and J gave up 4 bases; unmatched junction bases: 6. CDR3 amino acids: CASNPGQGSYGYTF. The CDR3 DNA sequence: TGTGCCAGCAACCCGGGACAGGGGAGCTATGGCTACACCTTC.

This clone was picked up one time. The V and J genes are TRBV9 and TRBJ1-2, with D unclear. Per germline, CDR1 SGDLS and CDR2 YYNGEE. The CDR3 is 11 residues long. V gave up 3 bases and J gave up 4 bases, with 4 bases separating them. The CDR3: CASSAFYGYTF. The CDR3 nucleotides read TGTGCCAGCAGCGCCTTCTATGGCTACACCTTC.

The rearrangement joins TRBV5-6 to TRBJ2-3; D is ambiguous. This CDR3 spans 13 amino acids. Trimming shortened V by 2 bases and J by 0 bases, and 4 bases separated the two germline ends. The germline V gene has CDR1 SGHDT and CDR2 YYEEEE. In DNA, the CDR3 is TGTGCCAGCAGCTTACTGAGCACAGATACGCAGTATTTT. Translating it yields CASSLLSTDTQYF.

The chain carries TRBV4-2 and TRBJ2-1, with D possibly matching TRBD2 (6 bases). Germline lookup yields CDR1 LGHNA and CDR2 YNFKEQ. The CDR3 has 18 amino acids. The V end lost 1 base, the J end lost 3 bases, and 19 bases lay between the germline ends. The CDR3, as DNA: TGTGCCAGCAGCCAAGTATGGTTGGGACTTCGAATCTACAATGAGCAGTTCTTC. Translating gives CASSQVWLGLRIYNEQFF.

CDR3 sequence reads: CASSEAQNTEAFF. The CDR3 coding sequence is TGTGCCAGCAGTGAAGCACAGAACACTGAAGCTTTCTTT. The rearrangement links TRBV2 to TRBJ1-1; D gene ambiguous. Germline values: CDR1 SNHLY, CDR2 FYNNEI. There are 13 residues in the CDR3. V lost 0 bases, J lost 1 base, and 3 bases lay in between.

The chain couples TRBV28 to TRBJ2-5, with 7 bases matching TRBD2. Germline values: CDR1 MDHEN, CDR2 SYDVKM. The CDR3 sequence is 15 residues long. The V and J ends lost 7 bases and 5 bases, in that order; junction bases with no gene match: 13. CDR3 sequence (DNA): TGTGCCAGCAAAACCCCGGCTAGCGGAAGGGAGACCCAGTACTTC. It is translated as CASKTPASGRETQYF.

The rearrangement joins TRBV7-2 to TRBJ2-5; 10 bases are shared with TRBD1. The germline gives CDR1 SGHTA, CDR2 FQGNSA. Germline trimming cut 5 bases from V and 7 bases from J; bases unmatched to any gene: 10. The CDR3 is 15 amino acids. The CDR3: CASSPGTGESRTQYF. The CDR3 region has the DNA TGTGCCAGCAGCCCGGGGACAGGGGAGTCGAGGACCCAGTACTTC.

The V gene is TRBV6-6, the J gene TRBJ2-1; 8 positions match TRBD2. The CDR3 length is 15 residues. Germline CDR1 is MNHNY and CDR2 is SVGAGI (reference sequence). With 2 bases clipped from V and 5 bases from J, the junction kept 5 bases outside the gene matches. The CDR3 is CASSYREGLNNEQFF. CDR3 bases: TGTGCCAGCAGTTACCGGGAGGGCCTCAACAATGAGCAGTTCTTC.

The chain uses TRBV27 and TRBJ2-2, with 10 bases aligning to TRBD1. V shed 5 bases and J 6 bases; nucleotides not matched to a gene: 21. The length of the CDR3 is 20 residues. CDR1 MNHEY and CDR2 SMNVEV come from the germline V gene (reference sequence). CDR3 loop: CASSLRGTGVLRGRSGELFF. The CDR3 DNA reads as TGTGCCAGCAGTCTACGCGGGACAGGGGTTTTGAGGGGGAGGTCCGGGGAGCTGTTTTTT.

V usage is TRBV5-4 and J usage is TRBJ2-3, with 15 bases fitting TRBD2. CDR1 is SGHNT and CDR2 is YYREEE in the germline V gene (reference sequence). There are 16 residues in the CDR3. V was clipped by 9 bases and J by 3 bases; unmatched bases: 8. This chain's CDR3 is CATHQGLAGGTDTQYF. The CDR3 nucleotides are TGTGCCACGCACCAGGGACTAGCGGGAGGAACAGATACGCAGTATTTT.

This CDR3 is CASSLDRTGELFF. The CDR3 nucleotides read TGCGCCAGCAGCTTGGACAGAACCGGGGAGCTGTTTTTT. The chain couples TRBV5-1 to TRBJ2-2; no firm D call. Germline V lookup: CDR1 SGHRS, CDR2 YFSETQ. This CDR3 has 13 amino acids. V was trimmed by 0 bases and J by 5 bases, leaving 5 bases between them.

The chain couples TRBV5-1 to TRBJ2-3; TRBD1 might be the D (6 bases). This CDR3 is built from 18 residues. With 4 bases removed from V and 4 bases from J, the gap between germline ends came to 25 bases. The germline CDR1 and CDR2 sequences are SGHRS and YFSETQ. CDR3 sequence: CASSPPPTGFSVADTQYF. The DNA for the CDR3 is TGCGCCAGCAGCCCCCCCCCAACAGGGTTTAGCGTAGCAGATACGCAGTATTTT.

This clone was found a few times. The chain uses TRBV5-1 and TRBJ2-7; possibly TRBD1 for D (7 bases). The V end lost 0 bases, the J end lost 7 bases, and 26 bases lay between the germline ends. This CDR3 region has 18 residues. Germline-derived CDR1 and CDR2 are SGHRS and YFSETQ. The DNA of the CDR3 is TGCGCCAGCAGCTTGGGGCAGGGGGGACTTCAGCCGGATTATGAGCAGTACTTC. Protein product: CASSLGQGGLQPDYEQYF.

The chain has TRBV6-1 and TRBJ2-7, with TRBD1 matching over 7 bases. The CDR3 is 14 residues long. Germline V gives CDR1 MNHNS, CDR2 SASEGT. V lost 10 bases to trimming and J lost 2 bases; unmatched junction nucleotides: 11. CDR3 DNA sequence: TGTGCCACCCACGCCGGGACAGCTCCCTACGAGCAGTACTTC. This gives the protein CATHAGTAPYEQYF.

In its sample, this clone was seen a few times. CDR3 in DNA: TGTGCCAGCAGTCAGGGGGTTTACAATGAGCAGTTCTTC. As protein: CASSQGVYNEQFF. The rearrangement uses TRBV2 and TRBJ2-1, with 7 bases identical to TRBD1. The CDR3 runs 13 residues. J lost 4 bases, V lost 5 bases, and 2 bases had no gene match. The germline V gene has CDR1 SNHLY and CDR2 FYNNEI.

The CDR3 reads CASSYPQVEAFF. DNA for the CDR3: TGTGCCAGCAGCTACCCACAGGTTGAAGCTTTCTTT. The chain employs TRBV7-2 and TRBJ1-1, with D tentatively TRBD1 (5 bases). Germline V gives CDR1 SGHTA, CDR2 FQGNSA. V dropped 4 bases and J dropped 7 bases, with 10 bases sitting between them. The CDR3 spans 12 residues.

V and J are TRBV5-8 and TRBJ2-5; 7 bases agree with TRBD2. Germline values: CDR1 SGHTS, CDR2 YDEGEE. Trimming took 4 bases from V and 2 from J; bases not matched to a gene: 8. The CDR3 runs 15 residues. The CDR3 is CASSREGGIQETQYF. The CDR3 DNA follows: TGTGCCAGCAGCAGGGAGGGCGGGATTCAAGAGACCCAGTACTTC.

This clone turned up a few times. This chain connects TRBV10-3 to TRBJ1-5, with 11 bases aligning to TRBD1. The trim removed 8 bases at V and 5 bases at J, leaving 5 bases unmatched. The CDR3 contains 14 residues. CDR1 and CDR2 from the germline V gene are ENHRY and SYGVKD. This chain's CDR3 is CAIGTGGLDQPQHF. The CDR3 DNA sequence: TGTGCCATCGGGACAGGGGGTTTGGATCAGCCCCAGCATTTT.

J is TRBJ2-1 and V is TRBV9; TRBD2 matches 8 bases. The germline V gene encodes CDR1 SGDLS and CDR2 YYNGEE. Trimming took 0 bases from V and 5 from J; bases not matched to a gene: 7. The CDR3 length is 16 residues. The CDR3 region has the DNA TGTGCCAGCAGCGTAGGGGGGACTAGTGTTGACAATGAGCAGTTCTTC. Its protein is CASSVGGTSVDNEQFF.